The rows below give T cell receptor beta chains drawn from one sample of a study of blood T cell repertoires in COVID-19. Profiled with immunoSEQ multiplex PCR; TCRdb holds only in-frame clones, not every one. The sample holds just under 20,000 clones, about 92% seen once. Sequenced sample: peripheral blood. The receptors shown here come from a woman aged 50 to 60 with active COVID-19. The CDR3 runs from the conserved cysteine through the conserved F or W.

v_gene: TRBV7-2
CDR3aa: CASSFVRMNTEAFF

v_gene: TRBV18
CDR3aa: CASSPRLLTNTGELFF

v_gene: TRBV11-1
CDR3aa: CASSFPGSYEQYF

v_gene: TRBV5-5
CDR3aa: CASSHTGTGIGNTIYF

v_gene: TRBV11-2
CDR3aa: CASSLSDGEAFF

v_gene: TRBV30
CDR3aa: CAWSASGNSPLHF

v_gene: TRBV13
CDR3aa: CASSLSGGRNPYEQYF

v_gene: TRBV9
CDR3aa: CASSVDPGQGAHTEAFF

v_gene: TRBV7-2
CDR3aa: CASSPRGRLSEQFF

v_gene: TRBV2
CDR3aa: CASSVMRSDTEAFF

v_gene: TRBV24-1
CDR3aa: CATSDTGTDTQYF

v_gene: TRBV4-1
CDR3aa: CASSQFSSGTYEQYF

v_gene: TRBV27
CDR3aa: CASSLSRGRAFF

v_gene: TRBV5-5
CDR3aa: CASSIGTGPYEQYF

v_gene: TRBV6-6
CDR3aa: CASTHGPRVGEKLFF

v_gene: TRBV7-8
CDR3aa: CASRLDRGRSYEQYF

v_gene: TRBV5-1
CDR3aa: CASSLAPSSGTGVSYEQYF

v_gene: TRBV14
CDR3aa: CASSQVSARETQYF

v_gene: TRBV6-1
CDR3aa: CASSESRANSPLHF

v_gene: TRBV28
CDR3aa: CASSRDRGMGETQYF

v_gene: TRBV7-9
CDR3aa: CASTIPPGGEQYF

v_gene: TRBV9
CDR3aa: CASSSTGTDHTDTQYF